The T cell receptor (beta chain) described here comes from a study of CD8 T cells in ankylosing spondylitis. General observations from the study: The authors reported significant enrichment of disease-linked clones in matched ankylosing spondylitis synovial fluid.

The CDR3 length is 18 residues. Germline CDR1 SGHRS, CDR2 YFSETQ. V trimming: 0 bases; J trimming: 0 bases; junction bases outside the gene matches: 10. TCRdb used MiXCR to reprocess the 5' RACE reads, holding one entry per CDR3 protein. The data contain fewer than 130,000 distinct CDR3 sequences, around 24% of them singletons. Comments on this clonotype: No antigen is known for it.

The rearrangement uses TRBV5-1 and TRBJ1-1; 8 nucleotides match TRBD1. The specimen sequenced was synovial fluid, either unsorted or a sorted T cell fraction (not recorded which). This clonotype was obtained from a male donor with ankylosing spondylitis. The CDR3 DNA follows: TGCGCCAGCAGCTTGGCGGGGGGGACAGGTAACATGAACACTGAAGCTTTCTTT. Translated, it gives CASSLAGGTGNMNTEAFF.